What follows is one T cell receptor beta chain and its context. The sample has other DNA sequences that encode this CDR3 too. Germline CDR1 reads LGHDT; CDR2 reads YNNKEL (reference sequence). The V end lost 4 bases, the J end lost 4 bases, and 4 bases lay between the germline ends. The CDR3 spans 11 residues. Per the original data handling: Reference gene primer amplification yielded estimated nucleated cell counts. Libraries were prepared by immunoSEQ multiplex PCR; TCRdb keeps only in-frame clonotypes and omits some of them. Clonal size and the V and J genes are those of that table, whereas D and trimming came from the DNA. This sample yields 150,000 or so clones, of which roughly 80% are seen a single time; around 2.7% belongs to the top ten. These data are taken from a study of blood T cell repertoires in COVID-19. Study in general: The samples span acute and convalescent COVID-19 from the United States, Italy and Spain. The analysed material was cDNA or gDNA that came from T cells, B-cell-depleted T cells, or PBMCs.

J is TRBJ2-5 and V is TRBV3-1 (or the pseudogene TRBV3-2); D is undetermined. What was sequenced was peripheral blood. The clonotype originates from a woman aged 80 or over with acute or convalescent COVID-19. CDR3 sequence (DNA): TGTGCCAGCAGCCTTCGAGAGACCCAGTACTTC. As protein: CASSLRETQYF.